Here is one T cell receptor beta chain with its context. The antigen remains undetermined. The data are from a study of T cells in Graves' hyperthyroidism and ophthalmopathy. General study findings and limits: The blood repertoire included most of the expanded thyroid clonotypes above 0.001. Ophthalmopathy was told apart from stable hyperthyroidism by a 13 V-J model.

Germline-derived CDR1 and CDR2 are SGHKS and YYEKEE (reference sequence). The V gene lost 5 bases and the J gene lost 2 bases, with 12 bases spanning the gap. The CDR3 is 14 residues long. RNA transcripts served as the template for amplifying TCR beta CDR3 regions. A first-round RT-PCR of the TCR CDR3 used the HTBI primer set. TCRdb recomputed calls from the multiplex PCR reads with MiXCR, one row per CDR3 protein. This sample carries a few hundred thousand distinct CDR3 sequences, 11% to 15% of them seen once, and the ten largest clones take roughly 14%. For Graves' hyperthyroidism to be stable, ophthalmopathy could not progress within 18 months. Newly diagnosed hyperthyroidism patients aged 18 to 65 years had disease lasting under 2 months.

Sequencing was carried out using blood. The source of this sequence is a woman aged 40 to 50 with Graves' hyperthyroidism. This rearrangement joins TRBV5-5 to TRBJ2-3; TRBD1 might be the D (5 bases). Here the CDR3 reads CASRLQGSTDTQYF. DNA for the CDR3: TGTGCCAGCAGGCTCCAGGGTTCCACAGATACGCAGTATTTT.